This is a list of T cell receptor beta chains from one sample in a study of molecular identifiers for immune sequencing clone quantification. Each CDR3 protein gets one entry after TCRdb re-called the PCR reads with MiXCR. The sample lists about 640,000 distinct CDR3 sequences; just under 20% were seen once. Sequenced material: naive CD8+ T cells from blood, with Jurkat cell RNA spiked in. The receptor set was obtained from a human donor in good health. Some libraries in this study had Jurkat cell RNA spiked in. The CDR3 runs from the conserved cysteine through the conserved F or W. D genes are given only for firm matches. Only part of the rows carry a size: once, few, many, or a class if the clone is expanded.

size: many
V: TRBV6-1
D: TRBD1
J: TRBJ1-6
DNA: TGTGCCAGCAGTGAATCCTTCGTCCTAGGGGGCTTTGGTAATTCACCCCTCCACTTT
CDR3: CASSESFVLGGFGNSPLHF

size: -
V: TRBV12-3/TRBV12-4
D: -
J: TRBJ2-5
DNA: TGTGCCAGCAGTCCCACCCTGGGGGGAGAGACCCAGTACTTC
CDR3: CASSPTLGGETQYF

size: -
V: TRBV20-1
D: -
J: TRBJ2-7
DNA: TGCAGTGCTAAAGGGGGGGAAAGCTCCTACGAGCAGCACTTC
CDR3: CSAKGGESSYEQHF

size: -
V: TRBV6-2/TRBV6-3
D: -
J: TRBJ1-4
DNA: TGTGCCAGCACTTTGGCGTCCACTAATGAAAAACTGTTTTTT
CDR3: CASTLASTNEKLFF

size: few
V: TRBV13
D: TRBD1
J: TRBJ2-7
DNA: TGTGCCAGCAGCTTAGGGGACAGGCATGCCTACGAGCAGTACTTC
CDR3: CASSLGDRHAYEQYF

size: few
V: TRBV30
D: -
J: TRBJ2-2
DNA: TGTGCCTGGAGCAATACCGGGGAGCTGTTTTTT
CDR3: CAWSNTGELFF

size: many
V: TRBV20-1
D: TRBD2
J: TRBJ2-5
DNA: TGCAGTGCTACTTTGACTAGCCAGGCACCAGAGACCCAGTACTTC
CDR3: CSATLTSQAPETQYF

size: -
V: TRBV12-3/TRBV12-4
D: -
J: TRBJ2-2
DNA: TGTGCCAGCAGTAACCCGGGCCCCGGTTATTTCGGGGAGCTGTTTTTT
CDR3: CASSNPGPGYFGELFF

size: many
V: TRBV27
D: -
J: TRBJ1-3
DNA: TGTGCCAGCAGTGCCCGCCTCGGGTACTCTGGAAACACCATATATTTT
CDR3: CASSARLGYSGNTIYF

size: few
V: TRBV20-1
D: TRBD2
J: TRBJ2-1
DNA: TGCAGTGCTAAAATCACGACGGGGGGAGTATACAATGAGCAGTTCTTC
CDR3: CSAKITTGGVYNEQFF

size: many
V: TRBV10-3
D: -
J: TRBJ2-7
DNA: TGTGCCATCAGTGAGCCCCTACGGTCCTACGAGCAGTACTTC
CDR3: CAISEPLRSYEQYF

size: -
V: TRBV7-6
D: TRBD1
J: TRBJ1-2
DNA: TGTGCCAGCAGCCCTGGGACAGGGGAGAAGGCCTATGGCTACACCTTC
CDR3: CASSPGTGEKAYGYTF

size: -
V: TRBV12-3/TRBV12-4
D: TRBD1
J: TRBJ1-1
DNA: TGTGCCAGCGAGAAAACAGGGGCGCCCTTAGAAATGAACACTGAAGCTTTCTTT
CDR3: CASEKTGAPLEMNTEAFF

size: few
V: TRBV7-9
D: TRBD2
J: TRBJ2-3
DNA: TGTGCCAGCAAGGGGGGGATAGCGGGGGTTAACACAGATACGCAGTATTTT
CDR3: CASKGGIAGVNTDTQYF

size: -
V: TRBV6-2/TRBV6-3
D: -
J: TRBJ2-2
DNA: TGTGCCAGCACCTCCATCCCCGGGGAGCTGTTTTTT
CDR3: CASTSIPGELFF

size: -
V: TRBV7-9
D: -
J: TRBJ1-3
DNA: TGTGCCGGCAGCCCGACTTTATCTGGAAACACCATATATTTT
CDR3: CAGSPTLSGNTIYF

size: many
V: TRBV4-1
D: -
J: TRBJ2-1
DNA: TGCGCCAGCAGAGACAAGACCGACGGGCAGTTCTTC
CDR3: CASRDKTDGQFF

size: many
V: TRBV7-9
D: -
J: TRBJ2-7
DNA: TGTGCCAGCACGCTTGGAATCTCCTACGAGCAGTACTTC
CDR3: CASTLGISYEQYF

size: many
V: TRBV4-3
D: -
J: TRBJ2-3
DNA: TGCGCCAGCAGCCAAGGCTCTAGGGATACGCAGTATTTT
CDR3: CASSQGSRDTQYF

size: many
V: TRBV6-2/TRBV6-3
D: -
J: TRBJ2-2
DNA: TGTGCCAGCAGTTACACCCATAAGTTGAGGATTCCAAACACCGGGGAGCTGTTTTTT
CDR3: CASSYTHKLRIPNTGELFF

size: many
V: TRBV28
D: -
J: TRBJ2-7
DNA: TGTGCCAGCACCCACGGAGCCTACGAGCAGTACTTC
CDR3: CASTHGAYEQYF

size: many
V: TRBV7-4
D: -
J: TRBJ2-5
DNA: TGTGCCAGCAGCTCCACTGGGGGGACGGCTATGGAGACCCAGTACTTC
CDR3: CASSSTGGTAMETQYF

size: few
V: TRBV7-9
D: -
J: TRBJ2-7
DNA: TGTGCCAGCAGCTCCTCTAGCGCAGACTACGAGCAGTACTTC
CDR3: CASSSSSADYEQYF

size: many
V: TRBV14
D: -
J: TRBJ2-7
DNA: TGTGCCAGCAGCCCACAATTAGGGATTACATCGTACGAGCAGTACTTC
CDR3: CASSPQLGITSYEQYF

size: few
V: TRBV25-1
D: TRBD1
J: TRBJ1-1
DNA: TGTGCCAGCAGTGGTTGGGACAGGGGGCTTAGTACTGAAGCTTTCTTT
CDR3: CASSGWDRGLSTEAFF

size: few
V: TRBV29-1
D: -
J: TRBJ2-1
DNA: TGCAGCGTTGGCGGACTATACGATGAGCAGTTCTTC
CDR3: CSVGGLYDEQFF

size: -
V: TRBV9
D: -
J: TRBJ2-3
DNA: TGTGCCAGCGGAAGGGACTTAACTAGCACAGATACGCAGTATTTT
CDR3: CASGRDLTSTDTQYF

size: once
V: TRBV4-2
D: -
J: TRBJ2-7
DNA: TGTACCAGCAGCCAAGGTACTAGCTACGAGCAGTACTTC
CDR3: CTSSQGTSYEQYF

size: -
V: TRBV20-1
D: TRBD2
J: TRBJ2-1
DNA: TGCAGTGCTAGTGCGACTAGCGGGAGACCCTACAATGAGCAGTTCTTC
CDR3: CSASATSGRPYNEQFF

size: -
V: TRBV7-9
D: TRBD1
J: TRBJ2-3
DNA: TGTGCCAGCAGCTACGACAGGGGGGGAACAGATACGCAGTATTTT
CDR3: CASSYDRGGTDTQYF

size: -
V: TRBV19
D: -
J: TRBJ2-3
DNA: TGTGCCAGTAGTATTTTGGACAGCGCGAATACGCAGTATTTT
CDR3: CASSILDSANTQYF

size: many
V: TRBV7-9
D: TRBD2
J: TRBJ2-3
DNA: TGTGCCAGCAGCCCCCCCCCCGGGACTAGCGGTAGCACAGATACGCAGTATTTT
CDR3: CASSPPPGTSGSTDTQYF

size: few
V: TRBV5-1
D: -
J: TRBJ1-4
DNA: TGCGCCAGCACGGATGGTGGGATTAATGAAAAACTGTTTTTT
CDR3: CASTDGGINEKLFF

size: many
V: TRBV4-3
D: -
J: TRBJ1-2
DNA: TGCGCCAGCAGCCAAGCCCAGAGTGCAGCCTATGGCTACACCTTC
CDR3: CASSQAQSAAYGYTF

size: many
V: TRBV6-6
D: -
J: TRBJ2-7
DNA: TGTGCCAGCAGTCATGACACCGTATACGAGCAGTACTTC
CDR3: CASSHDTVYEQYF

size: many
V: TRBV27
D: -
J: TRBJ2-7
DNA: TGTGCCAGCAGCCCATGGGCTTACTACGAGCAGTACTTC
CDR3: CASSPWAYYEQYF

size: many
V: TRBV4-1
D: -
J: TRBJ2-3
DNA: TGCGCCAGCAGCCAAAGAGGGACTTATCTCACAGATACGCAGTATTTT
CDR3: CASSQRGTYLTDTQYF

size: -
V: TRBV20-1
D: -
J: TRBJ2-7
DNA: TGCAGTGCTAGTGCGGGGAACTCCTACGAGCAGTACTTC
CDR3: CSASAGNSYEQYF

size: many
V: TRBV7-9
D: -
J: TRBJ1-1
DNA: TGTGCCAGCAGCTTAACAGACTGGGACACTGAAGCTTTCTTT
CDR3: CASSLTDWDTEAFF

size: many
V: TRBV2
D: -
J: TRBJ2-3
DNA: TGTGCCAGCAGTGAGGCTGGGTTAGATACGCAGTATTTT
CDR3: CASSEAGLDTQYF

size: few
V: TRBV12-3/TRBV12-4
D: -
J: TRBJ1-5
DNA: TGTGCCAGCAGACAGCCCAATCAGCCCCAGCATTTT
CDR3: CASRQPNQPQHF

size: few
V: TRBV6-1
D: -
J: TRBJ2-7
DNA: TGTGCCAGCAGTGAACTGGGGGTAGGACCCGAGCAGTACTTC
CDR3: CASSELGVGPEQYF

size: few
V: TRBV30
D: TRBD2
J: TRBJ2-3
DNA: TGTGCCTGGAGTGCACTAGCGGGAGCGGGGGATACGCAGTATTTT
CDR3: CAWSALAGAGDTQYF

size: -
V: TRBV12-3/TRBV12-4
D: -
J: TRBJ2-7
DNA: TGTGCCAGCAGTTTGGGGGACGCATTCTCCTACGAGCAGTACTTC
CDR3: CASSLGDAFSYEQYF

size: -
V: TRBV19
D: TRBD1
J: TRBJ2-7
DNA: TGTGCCAGTAGTTTCGGGACAGGGTTCTACGAGCAGTACTTC
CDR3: CASSFGTGFYEQYF

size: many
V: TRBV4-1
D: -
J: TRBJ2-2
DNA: TGCGCCAGCAGCCCCTATAGTGGGGGGGCGGACACCGGGGAGCTGTTTTTT
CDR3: CASSPYSGGADTGELFF